The 29 T cell receptor beta chains below were found in one sample sequenced in a study of T-cell memory formation after mild COVID-19. Each CDR3 protein gets one entry after TCRdb re-called the 5' RACE reads with MiXCR. Of 300,000 to 400,000 distinct CDR3 sequences in the sample, around 21% were seen once. The sample was PBMCs or a T cell subset sorted from them (not recorded which). The receptors derive from an adult woman who had mild COVID-19 (a few samples of this study predate the infection). Cell type and time point are not known.

The V gene is TRBV5-1, the J gene TRBJ2-3; 9 nucleotides line up with TRBD2. With V trimmed by 1 base and J by 0 bases, 9 bases remained unmatched. This CDR3 has 18 amino acids. Germline loops: CDR1 SGHRS, CDR2 YFSETQ. The CDR3 sequence: CASSLTASGALSTDTQYF. The CDR3 coding sequence is TGCGCCAGCAGCTTGACGGCTAGCGGGGCACTTAGCACAGATACGCAGTATTTT.

This chain joins TRBV27 and TRBJ2-2; a possible D gene is TRBD2 (6 bases). The germline V gene encodes CDR1 MNHEY and CDR2 SMNVEV (reference sequence). CDR3 length equals 15 residues. V was cut by 7 bases and J by 6 bases, with 18 bases left in between. CDR3 sequence: CASKLGLQTAGELFF. In nucleotides, the CDR3 is TGTGCCAGCAAGTTGGGACTTCAGACTGCCGGGGAGCTGTTTTTT.

This clonotype showed up just a few times. This rearrangement joins TRBV5-1 to TRBJ1-5; 7 bases map to TRBD1. Trimming took 0 bases from V and 3 from J; bases not matched to a gene: 3. This CDR3 is built from 15 residues. CDR1 is SGHRS and CDR2 is YFSETQ in the germline V gene. This chain's CDR3 is CASSLEGGVNQPQHF. CDR3 nucleotides: TGCGCCAGCAGCTTGGAAGGGGGCGTCAATCAGCCCCAGCATTTT.

The sample holds many counts of this clonotype. The chain links TRBV6-1 to TRBJ2-3; 8 positions agree with TRBD2. The germline CDR1 and CDR2 sequences are MNHNS and SASEGT. Germline trimming cut 0 bases from V and 4 bases from J; bases unmatched to any gene: 3. CDR3 length: 15 amino acids. CDR3 region: CASSEASGGPDTQYF. The CDR3 DNA reads as TGTGCCAGCAGTGAAGCCTCGGGGGGGCCAGATACGCAGTATTTT.

This chain joins TRBV27 and TRBJ1-1, with 7 bases fitting TRBD1. J lost 13 bases, V lost 0 bases, and 8 bases had no gene match. The CDR3 is 13 amino acids. Per germline, CDR1 MNHEY and CDR2 SMNVEV (reference sequence). CDR3 sequence reads: CASSLSGTADNFF. CDR3 in DNA: TGTGCCAGCAGTTTATCTGGGACAGCTGACAATTTCTTT.

J is TRBJ1-2 and V is TRBV7-9; 8 positions match TRBD1. The V segment lost 1 base and the J segment 5 bases; nucleotides outside the gene matches: 6. CDR3 length: 15 residues. From germline, CDR1 is SEHNR and CDR2 FQNEAQ (reference sequence). The DNA for the CDR3 is TGTGCCAGCAGCTTAGTCCCAGGGGGCAATTATGGCTACACCTTC. Protein sequence: CASSLVPGGNYGYTF.

This rearrangement joins TRBV15 to TRBJ1-1; D might be TRBD1 (6 bases). Germline V gives CDR1 LNHNV, CDR2 YYDKDF (reference sequence). The CDR3 loop spans 15 amino acids. V lost 3 bases, J lost 1 base, and 12 bases lay in between. The CDR3 DNA sequence: TGTGCCACCAGCAGGGTCGTAGGGGGGAACACTGAAGCTTTCTTT. Translation: CATSRVVGGNTEAFF.

The chain carries TRBV5-1 and TRBJ1-2; D is undetermined. V was shortened by 2 bases and J by 0 bases, with 8 bases between the two germline ends. The CDR3 sequence is 14 residues long. The V gene's germline CDR1 is SGHRS and CDR2 YFSETQ. The CDR3 reads CASSFEGTNYGYTF. The CDR3 DNA sequence: TGCGCCAGCAGCTTCGAAGGGACTAACTATGGCTACACCTTC.

J is TRBJ2-1 and V is TRBV15, with D maybe TRBD2 (6 bases). This CDR3 has 16 amino acids. Germline assignment: CDR1 LNHNV and CDR2 YYDKDF (reference sequence). Trimming shortened V by 6 bases and J by 6 bases, and 21 bases separated the two germline ends. CDR3 sequence (DNA): TGTGCCACCAGACCCCGGGGACTCCCTGCGAGCAATGAGCAGTTCTTC. It encodes CATRPRGLPASNEQFF. The full variable domain, completed using reference TRBV15 and TRBJ2-1, is DAMVIQNPRYQVTQFGKPVTLSCSQTLNHNVMYWYQQKSSQAPKLLFHYYDKDFNNEADTPDNFQSRRPNTSFCFLDIRSPGLGDTAMYLCATRPRGLPASNEQFFGPGTRLTVL.

The CDR3 is CASSLVAGYTF. The DNA of the CDR3 is TGCGCCAGCAGCTTAGTGGCCGGCTACACCTTC. V is TRBV5-1 and J is TRBJ1-2; D remains unclear. This CDR3 region has 11 residues. Germline loops: CDR1 SGHRS, CDR2 YFSETQ. Trimming took off 2 bases at V and 8 bases at J, with 7 bases between the two ends.

This clonotype was counted a few times. The chain recombines TRBV7-9 with TRBJ2-2; D remains unclear. Germline values: CDR1 SEHNR, CDR2 FQNEAQ (reference sequence). Trimming removed 6 bases from V and 3 bases from J, with 8 bases in between. The CDR3 extends over 13 amino acids. The CDR3 sequence is CASRSRHTGELFF. CDR3 DNA sequence: TGTGCCAGCAGGTCCAGACACACCGGGGAGCTGTTTTTT.

The V and J genes are TRBV5-6 and TRBJ2-1, with 16 nucleotides matching TRBD2. Trimming took 4 bases from V and 8 from J; bases not matched to a gene: 9. This CDR3 has 17 residues. CDR1 is SGHDT, CDR2 YYEEEE, per germline. The CDR3 here is CASSLGTSGRATDEQFF. In DNA, the CDR3 is TGTGCCAGCAGCCTCGGGACTAGCGGGAGGGCCACCGATGAGCAGTTCTTC.

The chain has TRBV4-3 and TRBJ1-1, with D unclear. This CDR3 is built from 19 residues. Per the germline V gene, CDR1 is LGHNA and CDR2 is YSLEER. V was shortened by 0 bases and J by 1 base, with 21 bases between the two germline ends. The CDR3 bases are TGCGCCAGCAGCCAAGATGTCGCCACCCGGTTGTCTAGGAACACTGAAGCTTTCTTT. Its translation: CASSQDVATRLSRNTEAFF.

This clonotype was seen ten or more times. The chain combines TRBV5-1 with TRBJ2-7, with D perhaps matching TRBD2 (5 bases). V was clipped by 5 bases and J by 0 bases, with 9 bases between them. Germline V gene lookup returns CDR1 SGHRS and CDR2 YFSETQ. The CDR3 runs 13 residues. In DNA form, the CDR3 reads TGCGCCAGCAGTTCCCGGGGCTCCTACGAGCAGTACTTC. It translates to CASSSRGSYEQYF.

The chain joins TRBV7-2 to TRBJ2-3; D gene uncertain. From germline, CDR1 is SGHTA and CDR2 FQGNSA. This CDR3 spans 15 amino acids. V lost 6 bases and J 0 bases, leaving 13 bases between the germline ends. The CDR3 spells CASRPPYLSTDTQYF. CDR3 nucleotides: TGTGCCAGCAGGCCACCCTACCTCAGCACAGATACGCAGTATTTT.

The rearrangement joins TRBV7-9 to TRBJ2-3, with D possibly matching TRBD2 (5 bases). V was pared by 7 bases and J by 4 bases, with 15 bases between. This CDR3 contains 14 residues. In germline, CDR1 is SEHNR, CDR2 FQNEAQ (reference sequence). The CDR3 is CASTPEGRADTQYF. The CDR3 region has the DNA TGTGCCAGCACCCCCGAGGGCCGGGCAGATACGCAGTATTTT.

This chain joins TRBV20-1 and TRBJ2-7; the D gene is possibly TRBD1 (5 bases). The CDR3 covers 15 residues. Germline V gene data show CDR1 as DFQATT and CDR2 as SNEGSKA (reference sequence). Trimming took off 1 base at V and 2 bases at J, with 15 bases between the two ends. The CDR3 loop reads CSARASGGAPYEQYF. As DNA, the CDR3 is TGCAGTGCTAGAGCTTCCGGTGGGGCCCCCTACGAGCAGTACTTC.

This clonotype was seen at least ten times. This rearrangement joins TRBV12-3 or TRBV12-4 to TRBJ1-1; 7 nucleotides line up with TRBD1. The CDR3 covers 14 residues. Germline trimming cut 3 bases from V and 5 bases from J; bases unmatched to any gene: 6. CDR3 coding DNA: TGTGCCAGCAGTTTTACGACAGGGACGACTGAAGCTTTCTTT. It specifies CASSFTTGTTEAFF.

The chain couples TRBV6-5 to TRBJ2-1; TRBD2 aligns across 13 bases. The V and J ends lost 6 bases and 0 bases, in that order; junction bases with no gene match: 5. CDR3 length equals 17 residues. CDR1 and CDR2 (germline): MNHEY, SVGAGI. CDR3 DNA: TGTGCCAGCAGACAACTAGCGGGAGGGAGCTCCTACAATGAGCAGTTCTTC. Translating gives CASRQLAGGSSYNEQFF.

There are a few counts of this clonotype. This CDR3 reads CSVEGGNNEKLFF. The CDR3 coding sequence is TGCAGCGTTGAGGGAGGAAATAATGAAAAACTGTTTTTT. The chain couples TRBV29-1 to TRBJ1-4; the D is unclear. The ends were cut back, 3 bases at V and 4 bases at J, with 9 bases in the middle. The CDR3 is made up of 13 amino acids. CDR1 SQVTM and CDR2 ANQGSEA come from the germline V gene. The whole variable domain, remainder taken from reference TRBV29-1 and TRBJ1-4, is SAVISQKPSRDICQRGTSLTIQCQVDSQVTMMFWYRQQPGQSLTLIATANQGSEATYESGFVIDKFPISRPNLTFSTLTVSNMSPEDSSIYLCSVEGGNNEKLFFGSGTQLSVL.

In its sample, this clonotype was seen many times. The J gene is TRBJ2-3, the V gene TRBV5-1; D remains ambiguous. Germline V gene data show CDR1 as SGHRS and CDR2 as YFSETQ. This CDR3 region has 14 residues. Trimming removed 1 base at V and 4 bases at J, with 10 bases between. The CDR3 bases are TGCGCCAGCAGCTTGATGGTCCTCTCAGATACGCAGTATTTT. Translated, it gives CASSLMVLSDTQYF.

The chain couples TRBV5-1 to TRBJ2-5; D is uncertain. In germline, CDR1 is SGHRS, CDR2 YFSETQ. Trimming took 2 bases from V and 5 from J, leaving 10 bases between them. CDR3 size: 13 residues. The CDR3 region has the DNA TGCGCCAGCAGCTTTAATGTTGGGGAGACCCAGTACTTC. Its translation: CASSFNVGETQYF.

This clonotype was counted once. The chain couples TRBV7-2 to TRBJ2-6; 7 bases fit TRBD2. This CDR3 comprises 18 residues. Trimming removed 1 base from V and 0 bases from J; junction bases left unmatched: 6. The germline V gene has CDR1 SGHTA and CDR2 FQGNSA. The CDR3 sequence is CASSLVRLAVSGANVLTF. The CDR3 coding sequence is TGTGCCAGCAGCTTAGTTAGACTAGCTGTCTCTGGGGCCAACGTCCTGACTTTC.

The chain links TRBV15 to TRBJ1-1; possibly TRBD1 for D (5 bases). Trimming removed 0 bases from V and 3 bases from J, with 17 bases in between. The CDR3 length is 17 residues. Germline loops: CDR1 LNHNV, CDR2 YYDKDF (reference sequence). For the CDR3, the DNA is TGTGCCACCAGCAGAGATCTTTTTTCGGGGGGAGACACTGAAGCTTTCTTT. Translated, it gives CATSRDLFSGGDTEAFF. Complete variable domain (other parts from reference TRBV15 and TRBJ1-1): DAMVIQNPRYQVTQFGKPVTLSCSQTLNHNVMYWYQQKSSQAPKLLFHYYDKDFNNEADTPDNFQSRRPNTSFCFLDIRSPGLGDTAMYLCATSRDLFSGGDTEAFFGQGTRLTVV.

This clonotype was picked up a small number of times. The CDR3 DNA follows: TGTGCCAGCATGAATAGCGGTGGAAATGAGCAGTTCTTC. It specifies CASMNSGGNEQFF. This chain links TRBV3-1 with TRBJ2-1, with D perhaps matching TRBD2 (6 bases). The CDR3 covers 13 residues. V was cut by 7 bases and J by 7 bases, with 14 bases left in between. Germline V gene sequence: CDR1 LGHDT, CDR2 YNNKEL (reference sequence).

This clonotype came up a few times. This chain links TRBV29-1 with TRBJ1-1; D is undetermined. Trimming took 4 bases from V and 1 from J, leaving 10 bases between them. CDR3 length equals 13 residues. Germline V gene data show CDR1 as SQVTM and CDR2 as ANQGSEA. The CDR3 region is CSVVDGRNTEAFF. Written as DNA, the CDR3 is TGCAGCGTTGTAGATGGCAGGAACACTGAAGCTTTCTTT.

The sample holds a few counts of this clonotype. J is TRBJ2-3 and V is TRBV10-3, with D maybe TRBD1 (5 bases). Germline CDR1 and CDR2: ENHRY and SYGVKD. Trimming left V 3 bases short and J 4 bases short, with 11 bases between. This CDR3 has 14 residues. CDR3 sequence: CAISEGQGADTQYF. DNA for the CDR3: TGTGCCATCAGTGAAGGGCAGGGCGCAGATACGCAGTATTTT.

The chain has TRBV20-1 and TRBJ2-7; the match to TRBD2 covers 10 bases. V shed 3 bases, J shed 3 bases, and the junction held 11 bases outside the gene matches. CDR3 length: 16 amino acids. Germline V gene data show CDR1 as DFQATT and CDR2 as SNEGSKA (reference sequence). CDR3 nucleotides: TGCAGTGCTAGTGACCCTAGCGGGGGCCCCATCTACGAGCAGTACTTC. It encodes CSASDPSGGPIYEQYF.

This clonotype was observed at least ten times. J is TRBJ1-2 and V is TRBV12-3 or TRBV12-4, with D unresolved. CDR3 length equals 12 residues. The V and J ends lost 3 bases and 6 bases respectively, with 8 bases between them. The CDR3 is CASSFETNGYTF. The CDR3 nucleotides are TGTGCCAGCAGTTTCGAGACTAATGGCTACACCTTC.